These 24 T cell receptor beta chains share one sample of origin, sequenced in a study of T cell repertoires in cytomegalovirus infection. Their cognate antigens are unknown. TCRdb reprocessed the reads with MiXCR, giving one entry per CDR3 protein. Of some 940,000 distinct CDR3 sequences listed, around 29% are singletons. The starting material was cultured CD8+ T cells from PBMCs, obtained from culture after CMV antigen stimulation. The receptors stem from a human donor in good health (CMV status not recorded). Some clones in this sample may be carry-over from other donors' samples.

In regard to this clonotype: This may arise from a read error, as a much more abundant clone is one base away. This chain links TRBV7-8 with TRBJ1-6; possibly TRBD1 for D (5 bases). Germline V CDR1 and CDR2: SGHVS, FQNEAQ. This CDR3 comprises 13 residues. The CDR3 spells CASGLARGSPLHF. CDR3 nucleotide sequence: TGTGCCAGCGGCTTAGCGAGGGGCTCACCCCTCCACTTT.

This clonotype was counted only a few times. The rearrangement links TRBV4-3 to TRBJ2-5; TRBD1 matches 8 bases. There are 15 residues in the CDR3. Germline V gene lookup returns CDR1 LGHNA and CDR2 YSLEER. The ends lost 1 base at V and 4 bases at J; junction bases unmatched: 5. DNA for the CDR3: TGCGCCAGCAGCCAAGGCACAGGGGGAGGAGAGACCCAGTACTTC. It is translated as CASSQGTGGGETQYF.

V and J are TRBV6-5 and TRBJ2-2; weak D call: TRBD2 (5 bases). Germline lookup yields CDR1 MNHEY and CDR2 SVGAGI. CDR3 length equals 14 residues. The V end lost 6 bases, the J end lost 6 bases, and 14 bases lay between the germline ends. The CDR3 loop reads CASSTRRAPGELFF. In DNA, the CDR3 is TGTGCCAGCAGCACTCGGCGGGCCCCCGGGGAGCTGTTTTTT.

The CDR3 loop reads CASSYTGTGNIQYF. The CDR3 nucleotides are TGTGCCAGCAGCTACACCGGGACGGGAAACATTCAGTACTTC. This chain joins TRBV6-1 and TRBJ2-4, with D possibly being TRBD1 or TRBD2 (5 bases each). This CDR3 has 14 amino acids. Trimming shortened V by 6 bases and J by 6 bases, and 15 bases separated the two germline ends. CDR1 is MNHNS and CDR2 is SASEGT in the germline V gene.

V usage is TRBV5-4 and J usage is TRBJ1-2; D is perhaps TRBD1 (6 bases). The CDR3 sequence is 15 residues long. Germline V gene sequence: CDR1 SGHNT, CDR2 YYREEE (reference sequence). V was clipped by 3 bases and J by 4 bases, with 16 bases between them. The CDR3 reads CASSSGPGDIYGYTF. DNA of the CDR3: TGTGCCAGCAGCTCGGGGCCGGGGGACATCTATGGCTACACCTTC.

The V call is TRBV27, the J call TRBJ2-4; D gene unclear. V was cut by 0 bases and J by 8 bases, with 14 bases left in between. The CDR3 length is 15 residues. Germline values: CDR1 MNHEY, CDR2 SMNVEV (reference sequence). CDR3 sequence (DNA): TGTGCCAGCAGTTTATCTGCAGGAACGTCTGACATTCAGTACTTC. It codes for CASSLSAGTSDIQYF.

The chain combines TRBV6-5 with TRBJ1-1; 9 positions match TRBD1. The germline V gene has CDR1 MNHEY and CDR2 SVGAGI. V was pared by 0 bases and J by 2 bases, with 7 bases of the junction left unmatched. The CDR3 covers 17 residues. CDR3 in amino acids: CASSYSRDRVLNTEAFF. The CDR3 region has the DNA TGTGCCAGCAGTTACTCGAGGGACAGGGTTTTAAACACTGAAGCTTTCTTT.

The chain uses TRBV29-1 and TRBJ2-1; 7 bases map to TRBD1. J was trimmed by 8 bases and V by 7 bases; bases with no gene match: 5. Germline assignment: CDR1 SQVTM and CDR2 ANQGSEA. The CDR3 loop spans 11 amino acids. CDR3 amino acids: CSGKQGYEQFF. The CDR3 DNA follows: TGCAGCGGAAAACAGGGGTATGAGCAGTTCTTC.

The V call is TRBV2, the J call TRBJ2-5; TRBD2 matches at 14 bases. There are 17 residues in the CDR3. Germline trimming cut 4 bases from V and 1 base from J; bases unmatched to any gene: 5. Germline V gene data show CDR1 as SNHLY and CDR2 as FYNNEI. CDR3 in amino acids: CASSAGTSGGPQETQYF. As DNA, the CDR3 is TGTGCCAGCAGTGCAGGGACTAGCGGGGGACCCCAAGAGACCCAGTACTTC.

The rearrangement links TRBV7-2 to TRBJ2-3, with 9 bases that match TRBD2. The CDR3 runs 15 residues. Unmatched junction bases numbered 5, after V lost 5 bases and J lost 2 bases. The V gene's germline CDR1 is SGHTA and CDR2 FQGNSA. The CDR3 DNA sequence: TGTGCCAGCAGCCCAGCGGGGGGCCTCACAGATACGCAGTATTTT. Protein product: CASSPAGGLTDTQYF. The full variable domain, with the rest looked up from reference TRBV7-2 and TRBJ2-3, is GAGVSQSPSNKVTEKGKDVELRCDPISGHTALYWYRQSLGQGLEFLIYFQGNSAPDKSGLPSDRFSAERTGGSVSTLTIQRTQQEDSAVYLCASSPAGGLTDTQYFGPGTRLTVL.

About this clonotype itself: This CDR3 fails to terminate in the conserved phenylalanine or tryptophan, so it likely reflects a read error. For the CDR3, the DNA is TGCAGCGTTGAACCCTGGGGGCCTACTAGCGAATTTCAAGAGACCCAGTACGTC. This codes for CSVEPWGPTSEFQETQYV. The gene calls are TRBV29-1 and TRBJ2-5; D perhaps matches TRBD2 (7 bases). Germline CDR1 reads SQVTM; CDR2 reads ANQGSEA. The CDR3 length is 18 residues. V shed 2 bases and J shed 2 bases, with 24 bases lying between them.

This clonotype was observed a handful of times. The chain uses TRBV7-3 and TRBJ2-7; 9 positions agree with TRBD1. The CDR3 length is 19 residues. Germline V gene data show CDR1 as SGHTA and CDR2 as FQGTGA. The V and J ends lost 1 base and 5 bases, in that order; junction bases with no gene match: 18. The DNA for the CDR3 is TGTGCCAGCAGCTTAAATTCGGTTTGGTGTGGGACAGGGATACACGAGCAGTACGTC. It specifies CASSLNSVWCGTGIHEQYV.

The rearrangement uses TRBV6-6 and TRBJ1-1; a possible D gene is TRBD1 (5 bases). Germline-derived CDR1 and CDR2 are MNHNY and SVGAGI (reference sequence). The CDR3 is 13 amino acids. V lost 6 bases and J lost 4, with 12 bases in between. CDR3 residues: CASSQSRATEAFF. In DNA form, the CDR3 reads TGTGCCAGCAGCCAATCCAGGGCCACTGAAGCTTTCTTT.

A few counts support this clonotype. The CDR3 DNA reads as TGCGCCAGCAGCTTGCAGGGGGCCAATGGCTACACCTTC. Its protein product is CASSLQGANGYTF. The chain couples TRBV5-1 to TRBJ1-2; 8 nucleotides line up with TRBD1. With 1 base clipped from V and 6 bases from J, the junction kept 2 bases outside the gene matches. Germline V gives CDR1 SGHRS, CDR2 YFSETQ. The CDR3 consists of 13 residues.

The genes are TRBV7-9 and TRBJ1-2; 9 bases are shared with TRBD1. CDR1 and CDR2 (germline): SEHNR, FQNEAQ (reference sequence). The V segment lost 3 bases and the J segment 4 bases; nucleotides outside the gene matches: 12. The CDR3 is 17 amino acids. The CDR3 coding sequence is TGTGCCAGCAGCTTCGCATCCTCGGGACAGGGCCGCTATGGCTACACCTTC. Translating gives CASSFASSGQGRYGYTF.

V gene TRBV28 combines with J gene TRBJ2-4; 10 bases line up with TRBD1. The ends lost 8 bases at V and 3 bases at J; junction bases unmatched: 13. This CDR3 comprises 17 residues. The V gene's germline CDR1 is MDHEN and CDR2 SYDVKM. CDR3 region: CASRRDRGGFGKNIQYF. As DNA, the CDR3 is TGTGCCAGCCGGCGGGACAGGGGTGGGTTCGGCAAAAACATTCAGTACTTC.

This chain links TRBV2 with TRBJ1-6; the D is unclear. Germline CDR1 and CDR2: SNHLY and FYNNEI. This CDR3 is 17 amino acids long. V lost 0 bases, J lost 0 bases, and 9 bases lay in between. CDR3 bases: TGTGCCAGCAGTGAAGCCCCGGGAAGCTCCTATAATTCACCCCTCCACTTT. It encodes CASSEAPGSSYNSPLHF. The whole variable domain, remainder taken from reference TRBV2 and TRBJ1-6, is EPEVTQTPSHQVTQMGQEVILRCVPISNHLYFYWYRQILGQKVEFLVSFYNNEISEKSEIFDDQFSVERPDGSNFTLKIRSTKLEDSAMYFCASSEAPGSSYNSPLHFGNGTRLTVT.

There are a few counts of this clonotype. The rearrangement joins TRBV27 to TRBJ1-1; maybe TRBD1 (6 bases). The V end was cut by 6 bases, the J end by 3 bases, with 14 bases between. This CDR3 has 14 residues. The germline V gene encodes CDR1 MNHEY and CDR2 SMNVEV (reference sequence). The CDR3 loop is CASSSSGADTEAFF. The CDR3 coding sequence is TGTGCCAGCAGCTCCTCGGGGGCGGACACTGAAGCTTTCTTT.

The chain carries TRBV20-1 and TRBJ1-5; 7 positions agree with TRBD1. Germline V gene lookup returns CDR1 DFQATT and CDR2 SNEGSKA (reference sequence). The junction had 7 bases not matched to a gene; V was cut back by 0 bases and J by 2 bases. The CDR3 loop spans 16 amino acids. The CDR3 here is CSARDLGGGRNQPQHF. DNA for the CDR3: TGCAGTGCTAGAGATCTAGGGGGCGGGCGCAATCAGCCCCAGCATTTT.

V gene TRBV25-1 combines with J gene TRBJ2-1; D is possibly TRBD1 (6 bases). The CDR3 consists of 16 residues. Looked up from germline, CDR1 is MGHDK and CDR2 is SYGVNS. V dropped 3 bases and J dropped 2 bases, with 14 bases sitting between them. The CDR3 DNA sequence: TGTGCCAGCAGTGATATGGTGACAGGACCCTACAATGAGCAGTTCTTC. Amino acid sequence: CASSDMVTGPYNEQFF.

The gene calls are TRBV25-1 and TRBJ2-5; 9 bases map to TRBD1. Germline assignment: CDR1 MGHDK and CDR2 SYGVNS. The CDR3 spans 14 residues. Trimming at V came to 6 bases and at J to 5 bases, leaving 7 bases not matched to a gene. CDR3 loop: CASSWDRAYETQYF. The CDR3 bases are TGTGCCAGCAGCTGGGACAGGGCATACGAGACCCAGTACTTC.

Regarding this clonotype: Relative to the germline gene, one junction end is altered; a read error may explain this. V usage is TRBV6-2 or TRBV6-3 and J usage is TRBJ2-1; 7 bases are shared with TRBD1. The CDR3 loop spans 16 amino acids. Germline CDR1 MNHEY, CDR2 SVGEGT. CDR3 residues: CTSSYSSEGALNEQFF. DNA of the CDR3: TGTACCAGCAGTTACTCGTCTGAGGGGGCCCTTAATGAGCAGTTCTTC.

V gene TRBV7-6 combines with J gene TRBJ1-1; weak D call: TRBD1 (5 bases). The V and J ends lost 1 base and 7 bases respectively, with 13 bases between them. Germline loops: CDR1 SGHVS, CDR2 FNYEAQ. The CDR3 contains 14 residues. For the CDR3, the DNA is TGTGCCAGCAGCTTAGACGGGGCGTTAGTTGAAGCTTTCTTT. Translation: CASSLDGALVEAFF.

The rearrangement links TRBV12-3 or TRBV12-4 to TRBJ2-5, with 11 bases identical to TRBD1. The CDR3 loop spans 14 amino acids. The V gene end was trimmed by 6 bases and the J gene end by 5 bases; junction bases not matched to a gene: 5. The CDR3 sequence: CASSWTGGDETQYF. The DNA of the CDR3 is TGTGCCAGCAGCTGGACAGGGGGCGATGAGACCCAGTACTTC.